Below are 23 T cell receptor beta chains sequenced from a single sample in a study of tumor-infiltrating lymphocytes in localized non-small cell lung cancer. Only in-frame clones appear in the TCRdb table, and some are missing; sequencing was by immunoSEQ multiplex PCR. There are about 16,000 clones in the sample; 45% to 50% occur only once, and less than 20% lies in the top ten. The material sequenced was lung tumor tissue. The receptors here all came from a human donor with non-small cell lung cancer.

This clone turned up a few times. This chain links TRBV7-9 with TRBJ1-5; 7 bases align to TRBD1. The ends lost 3 bases at V and 3 bases at J; junction bases unmatched: 2. The CDR3 is 14 residues long. CDR1 and CDR2 from the germline V gene are SEHNR and FQNEAQ (reference sequence). DNA of the CDR3: TGTGCCAGCAGCTTGACAGGGAACAATCAGCCCCAGCATTTT. This gives the protein CASSLTGNNQPQHF.

This clone occurred a few times. This rearrangement joins TRBV11-2 to TRBJ1-1, with D possibly being TRBD1 (5 bases). CDR1 SGHAT and CDR2 FQNNGV come from the germline V gene. The CDR3 totals 15 residues. V was trimmed by 1 base and J by 5 bases, leaving 14 bases between them. CDR3 nucleotides: TGTGCCAGCAGCTTAGGATCGGGGGGGTATACTGAAGCTTTCTTT. Translation: CASSLGSGGYTEAFF.

This clone was detected many times. The rearrangement uses TRBV2 and TRBJ1-5; D might be TRBD1 (5 bases). CDR1 SNHLY and CDR2 FYNNEI come from the germline V gene. V gave up 1 base and J gave up 11 bases, with 18 bases separating them. The CDR3 sequence is 15 residues long. The CDR3 sequence: CASSEGWGNSGAQHF. CDR3 nucleotides: TGTGCCAGCAGTGAAGGTTGGGGGAATAGTGGAGCCCAGCATTTT.

The chain joins TRBV7-9 to TRBJ2-3, with D uncertain. The CDR3 spans 14 residues. V was trimmed by 5 bases and J by 1 base, leaving 10 bases between them. CDR1 SEHNR and CDR2 FQNEAQ come from the germline V gene (reference sequence). CDR3: CASSQDGGTDTQYF. CDR3 bases: TGTGCCAGCAGCCAAGATGGGGGCACAGATACGCAGTATTTT.

This clone occurred many times. The CDR3 loop is CASSSSVKETQYF. CDR3 nucleotides: TGTGCCAGCAGTAGCTCAGTAAAAGAGACCCAGTACTTC. V gene TRBV25-1 combines with J gene TRBJ2-5; D not certain. The germline CDR1 and CDR2 sequences are MGHDK and SYGVNS. This CDR3 has 13 amino acids. Trimming removed 5 bases at V and 3 bases at J, with 10 bases between. Full variable domain (missing parts from reference TRBV25-1 and TRBJ2-5): EADIYQTPRYLVIGTGKKITLECSQTMGHDKMYWYQQDPGMELHLIHYSYGVNSTEKGDLSSESTVSRIRTEHFPLTLESARPSHTSQYLCASSSSVKETQYFGPGTRLLVL.

The J gene is TRBJ2-1, the V gene TRBV6-4, with a possible D match to TRBD1 (5 bases). V gave up 4 bases and J gave up 8 bases, with 6 bases separating them. Germline-derived CDR1 and CDR2 are MRHNA and SNTAGT. CDR3 length: 11 amino acids. CDR3 DNA: TGTGCCAGCAGTGGGGGCTATGAGCAGTTCTTC. Translated, it gives CASSGGYEQFF.

The V and J genes are TRBV5-6 and TRBJ1-3, with D unresolved. Germline V CDR1 and CDR2: SGHDT, YYEEEE. The CDR3 contains 17 residues. V dropped 0 bases and J dropped 0 bases, with 13 bases sitting between them. The CDR3 is CASSLAPGGYSGNTIYF. In nucleotides, the CDR3 is TGTGCCAGCAGCTTGGCTCCAGGCGGCTACTCTGGAAACACCATATATTTT.

This sequence joins TRBV5-6 and TRBJ2-2; no clear D. There are 13 residues in the CDR3. Trimming took 6 bases from V and 3 from J, leaving 9 bases between them. Germline lookup yields CDR1 SGHDT and CDR2 YYEEEE. For the CDR3, the DNA is TGTGCCAGCACCCTTGGTTACACCGGGGAGCTGTTTTTT. Translating gives CASTLGYTGELFF.

This clone is classed as medium-sized. V and J are TRBV5-3 and TRBJ1-1, with no clear D. TRBV5-3 is noted as an ORF with a role that remains uncertain. V lost 3 bases and J lost 0, with 9 bases in between. The CDR3 has 14 amino acids. The CDR3 reads CARSSAEVNTEAFF. Written as DNA, the CDR3 is TGTGCCAGAAGCTCGGCGGAAGTGAACACTGAAGCTTTCTTT.

The chain joins TRBV5-6 to TRBJ2-7; TRBD2 might be the D (7 bases). The CDR3 consists of 15 residues. The V end lost 1 base, the J end lost 3 bases, and 14 bases lay between the germline ends. CDR1 is SGHDT and CDR2 is YYEEEE in the germline V gene. The CDR3: CASSLLGGGNYEQYF. In DNA, the CDR3 is TGTGCCAGCAGCTTGCTGGGCGGGGGCAACTACGAGCAGTACTTC.

The rearrangement uses TRBV2 and TRBJ1-6; 8 nucleotides align to TRBD1. The V gene end was trimmed by 4 bases and the J gene end by 9 bases; junction bases not matched to a gene: 5. Per germline, CDR1 SNHLY and CDR2 FYNNEI. The CDR3 runs 14 residues. This CDR3 reads CASSVAGGTSPLHF. In nucleotides, the CDR3 is TGTGCCAGCAGTGTGGCAGGGGGCACTTCACCCCTCCACTTT.

This clone was counted only a few times. This chain connects TRBV7-3 to TRBJ2-3, with D perhaps matching TRBD2 (7 bases). There are 14 residues in the CDR3. Between the trimmed V and J ends, which lost 4 bases and 2 bases, there was a span of 10 bases. Looked up from germline, CDR1 is SGHTA and CDR2 is FQGTGA. The CDR3 reads CASSWGGTTDTQYF. CDR3 in DNA: TGTGCCAGCAGCTGGGGGGGCACCACAGATACGCAGTATTTT.

This clone has more than one count but fewer than ten. The V gene is TRBV7-3, the J gene TRBJ2-7; 10 bases match TRBD1. Germline loops: CDR1 SGHTA, CDR2 FQGTGA. The CDR3 length is 15 residues. V shed 1 base and J 2 bases; nucleotides not matched to a gene: 2. The CDR3 bases are TGTGCCAGCAGCTTAAGCGGGACAGGGGCCTACGAGCAGTACTTC. As protein: CASSLSGTGAYEQYF.

The V call is TRBV4-1, the J call TRBJ1-2; 10 bases fit TRBD1. The ends lost 3 bases at V and 5 bases at J; junction bases unmatched: 12. This CDR3 is built from 17 residues. Germline loops: CDR1 MGHRA, CDR2 YSYEKL. This chain's CDR3 is CASSHATDRGLWYGYTF. In DNA, the CDR3 is TGCGCCAGCAGCCACGCTACAGACAGGGGGCTTTGGTATGGCTACACCTTC.

This chain uses TRBV6-1 with TRBJ1-5; the match to TRBD1 covers 7 bases. The CDR3 spans 18 residues. V lost 4 bases and J lost 0; bases outside the gene matches: 12. CDR1 and CDR2 (germline): MNHNS, SASEGT. CDR3 region: CASSVLTSRQGSNQPQHF. CDR3 bases: TGTGCCAGCAGTGTTCTTACATCACGACAGGGTAGCAATCAGCCCCAGCATTTT.

This sequence joins TRBV2 and TRBJ2-3; a possible D gene is TRBD2 (5 bases). With 6 bases removed from V and 4 bases from J, the gap between germline ends came to 5 bases. This CDR3 region has 11 residues. Germline CDR1 is SNHLY and CDR2 is FYNNEI. CDR3 nucleotides: TGTGCCAGCAGGAGGGCAGATACGCAGTATTTT. It encodes CASRRADTQYF.

This clone was counted between two and nine times. V and J are TRBV5-4 and TRBJ2-3, with D possibly being TRBD1 or TRBD2 (6 bases each). V gave up 0 bases and J gave up 2 bases, with 13 bases separating them. Germline-derived CDR1 and CDR2 are SGHNT and YYREEE (reference sequence). This CDR3 is 16 amino acids long. CDR3 nucleotides: TGTGCCAGCAGCTTGGCCGCCAGGGGACTCACAGATACGCAGTATTTT. Protein sequence: CASSLAARGLTDTQYF.

This clone was counted a few times. DNA of the CDR3: TGTGCCAGCAGCTTAGGACAGATGAGCACAGATACGCAGTATTTT. Translation: CASSLGQMSTDTQYF. This chain joins TRBV11-3 and TRBJ2-3, with D maybe TRBD1 (5 bases). V was cut by 1 base and J by 0 bases, with 8 bases left in between. Germline V gene sequence: CDR1 SGHNT, CDR2 YENEEA. The CDR3 has 15 amino acids.

This chain links TRBV5-1 with TRBJ1-1, with TRBD1 matching 11 bases. V lost 4 bases, J lost 7 bases, and 3 bases stayed unmatched. CDR1 and CDR2 from the germline V gene are SGHRS and YFSETQ. The CDR3 loop spans 13 amino acids. CDR3 protein: CASSLGTGGEAFF. The CDR3 DNA sequence: TGCGCCAGCAGCCTCGGGACAGGGGGTGAAGCTTTCTTT.

The rearrangement joins TRBV21-1 to TRBJ2-7; whether TRBD1, the table's D call, matches the DNA was not checked. TRBV21-1 is flagged as a pseudogene. The CDR3 sequence is 16 residues long. In DNA form, the CDR3 reads TGTGCCAGCAGCAAACCTCCGGGACAGGCATCCTACGAGCAGTACTTC. Encoded protein: CASSKPPGQASYEQYF.

This clone came up many times. The chain is built from TRBV4-2 and TRBJ2-7; the D is unclear. The V end was cut by 0 bases, the J end by 3 bases, with 6 bases between. Germline V gene data show CDR1 as LGHNA and CDR2 as YNFKEQ. This CDR3 has 13 residues. DNA of the CDR3: TGTGCCAGCAGCCAAGAGGGGAACTACGAGCAGTACTTC. Translation gives CASSQEGNYEQYF.

The chain joins TRBV6-6 to TRBJ2-7, with D perhaps assigned TRBD1 or TRBD2 (5 bases each). CDR1 and CDR2 from the germline V gene are MNHNY and SVGAGI (reference sequence). Deletions cut 1 base from V and 4 bases from J, with 11 bases between. The CDR3 runs 14 residues. In DNA form, the CDR3 reads TGTGCCAGCAGTTACTATGGGGGTTTATACGAGCAGTACTTC. This encodes CASSYYGGLYEQYF.

V gene TRBV15 combines with J gene TRBJ2-5; D unresolved. In germline, CDR1 is LNHNV, CDR2 YYDKDF (reference sequence). The CDR3 consists of 17 residues. Trimming shortened V by 1 base and J by 5 bases, and 20 bases separated the two germline ends. CDR3 sequence (DNA): TGTGCCACCAGCAGAGTATTGATCGGAATGGATTACGAGACCCAGTACTTC. Translated, it gives CATSRVLIGMDYETQYF.